The clone carrying this T cell receptor (beta chain) was recorded once. The target antigen is unknown. Generated by immunoSEQ multiplex PCR, the TCRdb table keeps only in-frame clones and is missing some. The sample lists approximately 30,000 clones; under 98% were seen once. Unsorted cryopreserved PBMC were sequenced, averaging roughly 100,000 T cells per clinical donor. These data come from a study of T cells in tuberculosis. The V and J ends lost 9 bases and 4 bases respectively, with 10 bases between them. The germline CDR1 and CDR2 sequences are LNHDA and SQIVND (reference sequence). The CDR3 has 12 amino acids. Overall study results and limits: The TCR-beta difference was not significant; alpha differences partly reflected length. Active tuberculosis cases were adults; controls were adolescents. Active tuberculosis alpha repertoires lay closer to GMM-specific TCRs than controls'.

The receptor was isolated from a donor aged 10-29 years with latent tuberculosis or without tuberculosis infection. V is TRBV19 and J is TRBJ1-5; no clear D. Sequenced sample: PBMCs. This CDR3 is CASATGNQPQHF. CDR3 DNA: TGTGCCAGCGCGACGGGAAATCAGCCCCAGCATTTT.